This TCR beta chain comes out of a study of vaccination effects on CD4 cells after COVID-19. Generated by immunoSEQ multiplex PCR, the TCRdb table keeps only in-frame clones and is missing some. The table has more than 45,000 clones, roughly three quarters seen once. A single count supports this clone. The antigen remains unidentified. With the ViraFEST assay, the study expanded antigen-specific CD4+ T cells using viral peptide pools, then sequenced them. CD4+ T cell isolation took place after approximately 11 days of culture. The individual was infected with SARS-CoV-2 between March and December 2020, as confirmed by PCR. Germline-derived CDR1 and CDR2 are SNHLY and FYNNEI. The CDR3 length is 16 residues. The J segment lost 6 bases and the V segment lost 2 bases, leaving 13 bases of the junction unmatched.

The sample consisted of CD4+ T cells from PBMCs cultured with HIV peptides, taken before COVID-19 vaccination. The subset denotes: HIV-1 Nef peptide pool negative control/reference culture. This TCR came from a human donor who had a prior SARS-CoV-2 infection. The chain is built from TRBV2 and TRBJ2-7; 7 positions match TRBD2. The CDR3: CASSELVSGKGGEQYF. The CDR3 DNA reads TGTGCCAGCAGTGAATTAGTAAGCGGGAAAGGAGGCGAGCAGTACTTC.